This T cell receptor beta chain emerged from a study of blood T cell repertoires in COVID-19. For the study at large: Sources were T cells, B-cell-depleted T cells, or PBMCs; the material itself was cDNA or gDNA.

Looked up from germline, CDR1 is MGHRA and CDR2 is YSYEKL. V was trimmed by 4 bases and J by 3 bases, leaving 15 bases between them. The CDR3 length is 15 residues. Exposed enrollees encountered a COVID-19 case at some point within 2 weeks before study entry. Repertoires were generated with immunoSEQ multiplex PCR, while TCRdb's copy carries only in-frame clones and drops some. The table has approximately 380,000 clones, approximately 93% seen once. The V gene is TRBV4-1, the J gene TRBJ1-2; D remains ambiguous. Sequenced input: PBMCs or T cells enriched from blood (not recorded which). This receptor was taken from a woman aged 35 to 49 who had been exposed to COVID-19. Written as DNA, the CDR3 is TGCGCCAGCAGCCCCATTTCGTCAGGTGACTATGGCTACACCTTC. Amino acids: CASSPISSGDYGYTF.